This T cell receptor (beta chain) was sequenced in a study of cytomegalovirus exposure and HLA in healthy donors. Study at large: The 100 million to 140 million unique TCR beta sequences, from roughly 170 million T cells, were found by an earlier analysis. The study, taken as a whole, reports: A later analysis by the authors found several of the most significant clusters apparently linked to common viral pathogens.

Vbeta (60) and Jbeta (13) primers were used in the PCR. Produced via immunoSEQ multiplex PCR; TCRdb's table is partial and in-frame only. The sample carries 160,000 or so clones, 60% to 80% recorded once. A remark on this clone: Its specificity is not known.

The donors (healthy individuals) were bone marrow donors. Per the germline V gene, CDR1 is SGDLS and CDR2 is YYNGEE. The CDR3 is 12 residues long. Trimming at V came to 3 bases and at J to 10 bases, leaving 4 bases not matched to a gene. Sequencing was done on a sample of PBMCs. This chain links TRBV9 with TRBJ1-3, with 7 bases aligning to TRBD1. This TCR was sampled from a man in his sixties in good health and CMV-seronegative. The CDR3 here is CASSEDRFTIYF. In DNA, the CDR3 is TGTGCCAGCAGCGAGGACAGGTTTACCATATATTTT.